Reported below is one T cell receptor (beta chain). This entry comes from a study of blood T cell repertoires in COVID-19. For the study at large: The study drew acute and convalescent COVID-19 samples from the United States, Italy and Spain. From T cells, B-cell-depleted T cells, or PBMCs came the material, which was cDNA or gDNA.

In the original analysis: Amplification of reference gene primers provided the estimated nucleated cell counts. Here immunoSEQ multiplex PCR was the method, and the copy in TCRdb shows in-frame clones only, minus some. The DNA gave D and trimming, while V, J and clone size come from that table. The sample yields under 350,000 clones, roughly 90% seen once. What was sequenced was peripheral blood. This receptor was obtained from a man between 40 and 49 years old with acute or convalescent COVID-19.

The CDR3 protein is CASSPKDPGGYEQYF. The CDR3 DNA follows: TGTGCCAGCAGCCCAAAAGATCCGGGAGGCTACGAGCAGTACTTC. This chain links TRBV7-2 with TRBJ2-7, with 7 bases matching TRBD2. This CDR3 has 15 amino acids. From germline, CDR1 is SGHTA and CDR2 FQGNSA. The trim removed 5 bases at V and 3 bases at J, leaving 10 bases unmatched.